These 30 T cell receptor beta chains came from one sample sequenced in a study of tumor-infiltrating lymphocytes in primary liver carcinoma. With roughly 500 ng total RNA as template and a constant-region primer, TCR beta cDNA was made. Slightly modified ARM-PCR with three nested multiplex PCR rounds yielded TCR beta libraries. The opening two PCR rounds, approximately 10 cycles each, paired TRBV1-TRBV30 forward primers with a C-beta reverse primer. TCRdb called the multiplex PCR reads again in MiXCR, with one record for every CDR3 protein. Altogether 100,000 to 150,000 distinct CDR3 sequences are present, roughly three fifths being singletons, with the ten largest covering around 8.4%. RNA and DNA were co-extracted from approximately 20-30 mg of unsorted bulk tissue. The sequenced sample consisted of liver tumor tissue from sampling region 3. Subset defined: tumor region T3, left-lateral pole. These receptors were obtained from a woman aged 60-75 years with primary liver carcinoma and hepatitis B virus infection.

As to this clonotype: A junction boundary mismatches the germline segment, possibly from a read error. The rearrangement links TRBV6-1 to TRBJ1-5; D unclear. Germline CDR1 is MNHNS and CDR2 is SASEGT. This CDR3 contains 13 residues. The CDR3 sequence: CASSDRTYFPQHF. The CDR3 DNA reads TGTGCTAGCAGTGACCGGACGTACTTTCCCCAGCATTTT.

Ten or more counts support this clonotype. This rearrangement joins TRBV6-5 to TRBJ2-1; unclear D gene. In germline, CDR1 is MNHEY, CDR2 SVGAGI. The CDR3 runs to 15 residues. The ends were cut back, 2 bases at V and 2 bases at J, with 10 bases in the middle. This CDR3 reads CASSYRATTYNEQFF. The CDR3 DNA reads TGTGCCAGCAGTTACAGGGCTACGACCTACAATGAGCAGTTCTTC.

A note on this clonotype: A junction boundary mismatches the germline segment, possibly from a read error. This chain connects TRBV11-2 to TRBJ2-3; no firm D call. Germline V lookup: CDR1 SGHAT, CDR2 FQNNGV. The length of the CDR3 is 17 residues. CDR3 sequence (DNA): TGTGCCATCAGCTTAGGTGGGCTAACGTACACGTCAGATACGCAGTATTTT. Its protein is CAISLGGLTYTSDTQYF.

Comments on this clonotype: Being one base from a much bigger clone, this may be a read error. The rearrangement joins TRBV4-1 to TRBJ2-3; D may be TRBD2 (6 bases). Germline V gene lookup returns CDR1 MGHRA and CDR2 YSYEKL. This CDR3 is 17 amino acids long. Here the CDR3 reads CASGQGWQGGLGDTQYF. The CDR3 DNA sequence: TGCGCCAGCGGCCAAGGATGGCAGGGAGGACTTGGAGATACGCAGTATTTT.

This clonotype was counted between two and nine times. CDR3 protein: CASGQGGRTYNEQFF. The CDR3 DNA reads TGTGCCAGCGGACAGGGAGGGAGGACCTACAATGAGCAGTTCTTC. The chain combines TRBV25-1 with TRBJ2-1; tentatively, D is TRBD1 (8 bases). This CDR3 is built from 15 residues. CDR1 and CDR2 (germline): MGHDK, SYGVNS. V dropped 8 bases and J dropped 2 bases, with 16 bases sitting between them. The full variable domain, its missing parts supplied by reference TRBV25-1 and TRBJ2-1, is EADIYQTPRYLVIGTGKKITLECSQTMGHDKMYWYQQDPGMELHLIHYSYGVNSTEKGDLSSESTVSRIRTEHFPLTLESARPSHTSQYLCASGQGGRTYNEQFFGPGTRLTVL.

This clonotype was seen repeatedly, ten times or more. The chain combines TRBV10-3 with TRBJ2-3, with 9 bases that match TRBD1. V shed 5 bases and J 3 bases; nucleotides not matched to a gene: 6. The CDR3 is 15 amino acids. The germline gives CDR1 ENHRY, CDR2 SYGVKD. The CDR3 reads CAISLNRGPTDTQYF. Written as DNA, the CDR3 is TGTGCCATCAGTTTAAACAGGGGGCCAACAGATACGCAGTATTTT.

This clonotype was seen many times. This chain links TRBV14 with TRBJ1-2, with D perhaps TRBD1 (6 bases). The CDR3 has 16 residues. The V gene lost 0 bases and the J gene lost 4 bases, with 15 bases spanning the gap. Germline V gene sequence: CDR1 SGHDN, CDR2 FVKESK. CDR3 nucleotide sequence: TGTGCCAGCAGCCAAGACTCCTTACAGGGTGGCTATGGCTACACCTTC. Translation: CASSQDSLQGGYGYTF.

In its sample, this clonotype was seen many times. V is TRBV6-1 and J is TRBJ1-5; D remains unclear. The CDR3 sequence is 15 residues long. CDR1 is MNHNS and CDR2 is SASEGT in the germline V gene. V lost 5 bases and J 5 bases, leaving 16 bases between the germline ends. This CDR3 reads CASSRQHFQDQPQHF. For the CDR3, the DNA is TGTGCCAGCAGTAGGCAACACTTCCAGGATCAGCCCCAGCATTTT.

This clonotype came up a few times. A much larger clone lies one base from this, so it may be a read error. The chain links TRBV2 to TRBJ2-7; D possibly corresponds to TRBD2 (6 bases). CDR1 SNHLY and CDR2 FYNNEI come from the germline V gene. The CDR3 spans 15 residues. CDR3 DNA: TGTGCCGGCAGTGATCGGGGGAGTCGGATCTACGAGCAGTACTTC. Amino acids: CAGSDRGSRIYEQYF.

A note on this clonotype: A much larger clone is a single base away; this may be a read error. The chain links TRBV6-1 to TRBJ2-2; TRBD1 aligns across 11 bases. The CDR3 extends over 19 amino acids. V shed 6 bases and J 0 bases; nucleotides not matched to a gene: 12. In germline, CDR1 is MNHNS, CDR2 SASEGT. CDR3 DNA: TGTGCCAGCAGGGCTGGACAGGGGGCGAAAGCCGCGAACACCGGGGAGCTGTTTTTT. Protein sequence: CASRAGQGAKAANTGELFF.

The rearrangement links TRBV29-1 to TRBJ2-1; TRBD2 matches 10 bases. Germline trimming cut 8 bases from V and 6 bases from J; bases unmatched to any gene: 4. Germline CDR1 is SQVTM and CDR2 is ANQGSEA. There are 12 residues in the CDR3. DNA of the CDR3: TGCAGCTGTAGGACTAGCGGCAATGAGCAGTTCTTC. It is translated as CSCRTSGNEQFF.

For this clonotype: A much larger clone lies one base from this, so it may be a read error. The chain couples TRBV12-3 or TRBV12-4 to TRBJ2-3; tentatively, D is TRBD2 (5 bases). There are 15 residues in the CDR3. CDR3 region: CANSLAHSGESTQYF. CDR3 bases: TGTGCCAACAGTTTAGCGCACAGTGGGGAAAGTACGCAGTATTTT.

The CDR3 here is CSVEDRQGTEAFF. The CDR3 DNA follows: TGCAGCGTTGAAGATAGACAGGGGACTGAAGCTTTCTTT. The chain combines TRBV29-1 with TRBJ1-1; TRBD1 aligns across 8 bases. CDR1 is SQVTM and CDR2 is ANQGSEA in the germline V gene. The length of the CDR3 is 13 residues. V lost 0 bases to trimming and J lost 5 bases; unmatched junction nucleotides: 2.

This clonotype was seen just once. The V call is TRBV5-4, the J call TRBJ1-2; TRBD1 is a possible D gene (5 bases). The CDR3 extends over 14 amino acids. The germline CDR1 and CDR2 sequences are SGHNT and YYREEE (reference sequence). V lost 4 bases and J lost 3, with 13 bases in between. Written as DNA, the CDR3 is TGTGCCAGCAGCGCCGGGGGACCTGACTATGGCTACACCTTC. Translated, it gives CASSAGGPDYGYTF.

There are many counts of this clonotype. The rearrangement joins TRBV4-1 to TRBJ2-5; the D call may be TRBD1 or TRBD2 (6 bases each). Trimming cost V 4 bases and J 5 bases, with 17 bases left between them. Looked up from germline, CDR1 is MGHRA and CDR2 is YSYEKL. This CDR3 spans 15 amino acids. The CDR3 region is CASSPQGGERETQYF. The CDR3 DNA sequence: TGCGCCAGCAGCCCACAGGGCGGGGAGAGGGAGACCCAGTACTTC.

This chain links TRBV19 with TRBJ2-2, with 7 bases aligning to TRBD1. Germline V gene lookup returns CDR1 LNHDA and CDR2 SQIVND (reference sequence). The trim removed 6 bases at V and 4 bases at J, leaving 8 bases unmatched. This CDR3 spans 15 amino acids. CDR3 DNA: TGTGCCAGTAGAACCGGGACAGTCGGCACCGGGGAGCTGTTTTTT. Translating gives CASRTGTVGTGELFF.

This rearrangement joins TRBV25-1 to TRBJ2-1; 13 bases fit TRBD2. J lost 6 bases, V lost 4 bases, and 3 bases had no gene match. Germline CDR1 reads MGHDK; CDR2 reads SYGVNS. The CDR3 has 15 residues. DNA of the CDR3: TGTGCCAGCAGTGGGACTAGCGGGAGTTTCAATGAGCAGTTCTTC. Translation: CASSGTSGSFNEQFF.

As for this clonotype: At one of its ends the junction is not consistent with the germline gene, which may arise from a read error. The chain employs TRBV5-1 and TRBJ2-5; 8 positions agree with TRBD1. The germline gives CDR1 SGHRS, CDR2 YFSETQ. There are 16 residues in the CDR3. The CDR3 protein is CASSFRGQGTQGTQYF. Written as DNA, the CDR3 is TGCGCCAGCAGCTTTAGAGGACAGGGAACTCAAGGGACCCAGTACTTC.

This clonotype was detected only a few times. A read error may be the cause here, since a much bigger clone is one base away. This rearrangement joins TRBV29-1 to TRBJ2-3; no definite D call. This CDR3 comprises 11 residues. Germline loops: CDR1 SQVTM, CDR2 ANQGSEA. DNA for the CDR3: TGCAGCATTGAGCGTAGAGATACGCAGTATTTT. This gives the protein CSIERRDTQYF.

Worth noting for this clonotype: Just one base apart from a much larger clone, this may be a read error. This chain uses TRBV28 with TRBJ1-2; D is uncertain. The CDR3 is 14 residues long. V was shortened by 2 bases and J by 10 bases, with 17 bases between the two germline ends. Germline CDR1 and CDR2: MDHEN and SYDVKM. The CDR3 DNA is TGTGCCAGCAGTTTAACCTGGGATGGCAGTGACTACACCTTC. Amino acid sequence: CASSLTWDGSDYTF.

Details on this clonotype: A read error is possible here, since a much larger clone lies one base away. The chain couples TRBV6-6 to TRBJ1-5; D unresolved. The DNA end is a closer match to TRBJ2-3, so the J assignment may be wrong. The CDR3 has 14 residues. Germline CDR1 is MNHNY and CDR2 is SVGAGI (reference sequence). This chain's CDR3 is CASSPAGSNQPQYF. In DNA form, the CDR3 reads TGTGCCAGCAGTCCCGCAGGCTCCAATCAGCCCCAGTATTTT.

As concerns this clonotype: Possible read error: a much larger clone is one base away. This rearrangement joins TRBV5-6 to TRBJ1-2; D unresolved. Germline V lookup: CDR1 SGHDT, CDR2 YYEEEE. There are 14 residues in the CDR3. This CDR3 is CASSLRREYYGYAF. The CDR3 nucleotides are TGTGCCAGCAGCTTGAGAAGGGAATACTATGGCTACGCCTTC.

To note about this clonotype: At one of its ends the junction is not consistent with the germline gene, which may arise from a read error. J is TRBJ2-1 and V is TRBV11-3, with a possible D match to TRBD1 (5 bases). The CDR3 has 14 residues. Looked up from germline, CDR1 is SGHNT and CDR2 is YENEEA. CDR3 sequence (DNA): TGTGCAAGCAGCGCTCAGGGCTCCTACTATGAGCAGTTCTTC. It translates to CASSAQGSYYEQFF.

This chain links TRBV2 with TRBJ1-5, with a weak D call TRBD1 (5 bases). The CDR3 covers 11 residues. Germline V lookup: CDR1 SNHLY, CDR2 FYNNEI. The germline V and J ends were trimmed by 6 bases and 9 bases, with 9 bases remaining between them. The CDR3 DNA reads as TGTGCCAGCAGAGTCCAGGGGCCCCAGCATTTT. This translates into CASRVQGPQHF.

With regard to this clonotype: One end of the junction is discordant with germline, which a read error may explain. J is TRBJ2-1 and V is TRBV11-2; tentative D call: TRBD2 (5 bases). This CDR3 spans 12 amino acids. Germline-derived CDR1 and CDR2 are SGHAT and FQNNGV. CDR3 nucleotides: TGTGCCAGGAGCTCCCCTGCGGAGGTTCGGTTCTTC. This encodes CARSSPAEVRFF.

The chain employs TRBV11-2 and TRBJ2-3; 7 bases map to TRBD2. The CDR3 contains 15 residues. Looked up from germline, CDR1 is SGHAT and CDR2 is FQNNGV. V was clipped by 7 bases and J by 12 bases; unmatched bases: 19. CDR3 amino acids: CASNFGLGRTGTQYF. The CDR3 DNA reads TGTGCCAGCAACTTCGGACTAGGACGCACAGGTACACAGTATTTT.

Concerning this clonotype: Just one base apart from a much larger clone, this may be a read error. V gene TRBV6-1 combines with J gene TRBJ1-4; perhaps TRBD1 as D (5 bases). Germline V lookup: CDR1 MNHNS, CDR2 SASEGT. The V and J ends lost 6 bases and 10 bases respectively, with 15 bases between them. This CDR3 comprises 13 residues. CDR3 protein: CASSPGLGRKLFF. CDR3 bases: TGTGCCAGCAGCCCGGGACTGGGGAGAAAACTGTTTTTT.

This clonotype occurred many times. J is TRBJ1-1 and V is TRBV13, with D unresolved. There are 12 residues in the CDR3. Germline V gene lookup returns CDR1 PRHDT and CDR2 FYEKMQ (reference sequence). V was clipped by 6 bases and J by 5 bases, with 10 bases between them. The CDR3 nucleotides read TGTGCCAGCAGTCATGGACGGACTGAAGCTTTCTTT. This codes for CASSHGRTEAFF.

Only a few counts were recorded for this clonotype. The V call is TRBV28, the J call TRBJ2-1; D call uncertain. V lost 6 bases and J 11 bases, leaving 17 bases between the germline ends. The CDR3 extends over 13 amino acids. Germline loops: CDR1 MDHEN, CDR2 SYDVKM. CDR3 nucleotide sequence: TGTGCCAGCAGCCCCCCCCCAGTCAACCAGCAGTTCTTC. It yields the protein CASSPPPVNQQFF.

This clonotype was seen ten or more times. The chain couples TRBV6-5 to TRBJ1-1, with a tentative D call TRBD1 (5 bases). This CDR3 has 15 amino acids. V lost 5 bases to trimming and J lost 1 base, with 14 bases between them. Germline V gene data show CDR1 as MNHEY and CDR2 as SVGAGI. The DNA for the CDR3 is TGTGCCAGCAGTACTCAGGGACGGCAGAACACTGAAGCTTTCTTT. Translated: CASSTQGRQNTEAFF.